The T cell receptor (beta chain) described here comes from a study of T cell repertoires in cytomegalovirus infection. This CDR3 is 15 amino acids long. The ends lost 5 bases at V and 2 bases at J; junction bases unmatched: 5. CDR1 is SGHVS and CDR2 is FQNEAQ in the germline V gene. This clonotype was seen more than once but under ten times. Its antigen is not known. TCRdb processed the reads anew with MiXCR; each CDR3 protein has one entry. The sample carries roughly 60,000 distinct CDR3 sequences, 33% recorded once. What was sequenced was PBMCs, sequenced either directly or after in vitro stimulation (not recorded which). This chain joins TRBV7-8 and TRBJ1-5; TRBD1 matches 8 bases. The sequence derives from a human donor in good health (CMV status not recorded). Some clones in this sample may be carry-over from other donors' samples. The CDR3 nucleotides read TGTGCCAGCAGCCCGGGGACAGGACGCAATCAGCCCCAGCATTTT. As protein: CASSPGTGRNQPQHF.